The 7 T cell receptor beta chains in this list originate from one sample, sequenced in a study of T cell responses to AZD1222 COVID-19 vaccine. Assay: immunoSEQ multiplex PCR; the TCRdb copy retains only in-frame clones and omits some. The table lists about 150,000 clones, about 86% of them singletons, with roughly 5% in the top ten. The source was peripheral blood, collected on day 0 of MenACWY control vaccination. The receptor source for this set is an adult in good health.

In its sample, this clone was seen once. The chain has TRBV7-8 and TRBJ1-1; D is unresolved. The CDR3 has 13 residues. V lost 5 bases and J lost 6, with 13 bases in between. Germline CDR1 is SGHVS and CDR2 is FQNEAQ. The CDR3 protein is CASSVYSIPEAFF. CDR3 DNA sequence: TGTGCCAGCAGCGTTTACAGTATCCCTGAAGCTTTCTTT. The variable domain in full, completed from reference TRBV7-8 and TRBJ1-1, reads GAGVSQSPRYKVAKRGQDVALRCDPISGHVSLFWYQQALGQGPEFLTYFQNEAQLDKSGLPSDRFFAERPEGSVSTLKIQRTQQEDSAVYLCASSVYSIPEAFFGQGTRLTVV.

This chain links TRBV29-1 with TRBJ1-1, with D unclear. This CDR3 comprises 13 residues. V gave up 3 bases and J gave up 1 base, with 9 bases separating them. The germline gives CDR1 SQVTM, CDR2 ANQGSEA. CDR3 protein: CSVDQNKNTEAFF. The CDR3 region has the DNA TGCAGCGTTGATCAGAATAAGAACACTGAAGCTTTCTTT.

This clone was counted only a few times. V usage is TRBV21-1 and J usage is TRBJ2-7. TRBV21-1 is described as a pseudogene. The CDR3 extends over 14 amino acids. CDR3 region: CASSPGRISYEQYV. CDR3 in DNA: TGTGCCAGCAGCCCCGGACGGATCTCCTACGAGCAGTACGTC.

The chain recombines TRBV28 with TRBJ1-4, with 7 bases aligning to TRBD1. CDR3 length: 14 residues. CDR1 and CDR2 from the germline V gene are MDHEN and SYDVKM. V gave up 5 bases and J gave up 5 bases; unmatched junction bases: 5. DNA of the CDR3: TGTGCCAGCAGTATCCGACAGGGCAATGAAAAACTGTTTTTT. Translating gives CASSIRQGNEKLFF.

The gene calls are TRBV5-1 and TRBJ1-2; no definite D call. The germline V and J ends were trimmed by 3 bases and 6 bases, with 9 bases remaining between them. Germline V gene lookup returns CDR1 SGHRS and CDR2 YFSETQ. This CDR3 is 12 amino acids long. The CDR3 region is CASSSGHDGYTF. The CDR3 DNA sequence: TGCGCCAGCAGCTCTGGCCACGATGGCTACACCTTC.

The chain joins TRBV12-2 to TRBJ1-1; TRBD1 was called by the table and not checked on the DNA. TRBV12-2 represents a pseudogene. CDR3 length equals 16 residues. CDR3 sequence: CASRLETDRVETEAFF. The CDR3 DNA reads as TGTGCAAGTCGCTTAGAAACGGACAGGGTTGAAACTGAAGCTTTCTTT.

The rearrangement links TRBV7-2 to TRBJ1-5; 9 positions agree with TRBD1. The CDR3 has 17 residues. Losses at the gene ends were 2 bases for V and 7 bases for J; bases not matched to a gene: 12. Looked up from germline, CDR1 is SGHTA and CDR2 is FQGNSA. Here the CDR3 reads CASSLNPLGQGDQPQHF. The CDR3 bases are TGTGCCAGCAGCTTAAACCCACTGGGACAGGGCGACCAGCCCCAGCATTTT.